The present TCR beta chain was sequenced within a study of blood T cell repertoires in COVID-19. Study-level information: The United States, Italy and Spain were the sources of the acute and convalescent COVID-19 samples. The cDNA or gDNA used as material had been derived from T cells, B-cell-depleted T cells, or PBMCs.

Germline CDR1 reads MGHDK; CDR2 reads SYGVNS. This CDR3 spans 16 amino acids. Trimming left V 0 bases short and J 4 bases short, with 15 bases between. In the original workflow: Estimates of nucleated cell counts were drawn from the amplification of reference gene primers. Profiling relied on immunoSEQ multiplex PCR, and the TCRdb table lists in-frame clones only, not all of them. V, J and clone size are taken as reported in that table, and D and trimming were inferred from the DNA itself. The repertoire holds some 150,000 clones, with roughly 79% as singletons. V is TRBV25-1 and J is TRBJ1-1; no clear D gene. The source of this sequence is a human donor with acute or convalescent COVID-19. The donor label of this sample is uncertain. The sequenced sample was peripheral blood. The DNA of the CDR3 is TGTGCCAGCAGTGAATACGAGGGATCGATTGGCACTGAAGCTTTCTTT. Translating gives CASSEYEGSIGTEAFF.